The present T cell receptor (beta chain) was sequenced within a study of cytomegalovirus exposure and HLA in healthy donors. Points from the study as a whole: As was reported, the HLA-A and HLA-B alleles of most subjects were accurately predicted from TCR beta sequences.

PCR involved 60 Vbeta and 13 Jbeta primers. Sequencing used immunoSEQ multiplex PCR; TCRdb keeps in-frame clones, though not all of them. The repertoire consists of approximately 200,000 clones, with 83% occurring once and the leading ten covering just over 1.4%. Points on this clone: Its specificity is unknown.

With 6 bases removed from V and 8 bases from J, the gap between germline ends came to 19 bases. The CDR3 sequence is 14 residues long. Germline CDR1 reads SGHTA; CDR2 reads FQGNSA. The source material was PBMCs. The sequence derives from a girl aged 5-17 years in good health and CMV-seronegative. The V gene is TRBV7-2, the J gene TRBJ1-2; D possibly corresponds to TRBD1 (6 bases). This CDR3 is CASSYNQGYGGYTF. CDR3 nucleotides: TGTGCCAGCAGTTACAACCAGGGGTACGGGGGCTACACCTTC.